Each of the 28 T cell receptor beta chains below was sequenced from the same sample in a study of cytomegalovirus exposure and HLA in healthy donors (TCRdb year 2017). The library was made by the immunoSEQ multiplex PCR assay. The multiplex PCR relied on a mix of 60 forward primers for TCR Vbeta segments and 13 reverse primers for TCR Jbeta segments. TCRdb took this table from immuneACCESS and kept in-frame rearrangements with V and J called. Such tables lack part of the clones; where checked against another copy, unresolved V genes explain under half of the gap, and the rest is unexplained. In this sample's table one finds 110,000 to 150,000 clones. The ten most abundant clones make up 0.96% of the sample. Sequencing used PBMCs. The source of these receptors is a male donor in good health and CMV-seronegative.

The chain recombines TRBV4-3 with TRBJ2-5; D gene ambiguous. This CDR3 contains 12 residues. Germline V gene lookup returns CDR1 LGHNA and CDR2 YSLEER. V was shortened by 0 bases and J by 5 bases, with 4 bases between the two germline ends. The chain's CDR3 is CASSQDRETQYF. CDR3 bases: TGCGCCAGCAGCCAAGACAGGGAGACCCAGTACTTC.

The V call is TRBV19, the J call TRBJ1-5; D remains unclear. The CDR3 runs to 14 residues. CDR1 LNHDA and CDR2 SQIVND come from the germline V gene (reference sequence). Trimming took off 2 bases at V and 4 bases at J, with 9 bases between the two ends. The CDR3, as DNA: TGTGCCAGTAGTATAATTCCGGGGAATCAGCCCCAGCATTTT. Translation gives CASSIIPGNQPQHF.

The V gene is TRBV25-1, the J gene TRBJ2-7; 10 bases line up with TRBD1. In germline, CDR1 is MGHDK, CDR2 SYGVNS. The V segment lost 6 bases and the J segment 9 bases; nucleotides outside the gene matches: 11. This CDR3 is built from 14 residues. The CDR3 DNA follows: TGTGCCAGCAGGAGCCACGGGACAGGGGACGGGCAGTACTTC. Amino acids: CASRSHGTGDGQYF.

The chain is built from TRBV5-1 and TRBJ2-1; D perhaps matches TRBD2 (6 bases). The CDR3 runs 17 residues. V was cut by 1 base and J by 11 bases, with 25 bases left in between. CDR1 and CDR2 (germline): SGHRS, YFSETQ. CDR3 nucleotide sequence: TGCGCCAGCAGCTTGAACGGGAGCGGTCGGAGGGGAACCCAGCAGTTCTTC. Translating gives CASSLNGSGRRGTQQFF.

The chain carries TRBV9 and TRBJ2-3, with TRBD2 identical over 7 bases. Germline lookup yields CDR1 SGDLS and CDR2 YYNGEE. This CDR3 region has 18 residues. V shed 0 bases, J shed 1 base, and the junction held 11 bases outside the gene matches. This CDR3 reads CASSVGPWGTSGTDTQYF. In nucleotides, the CDR3 is TGTGCCAGCAGCGTAGGGCCCTGGGGAACTAGCGGCACAGATACGCAGTATTTT.

The chain has TRBV7-9 and TRBJ2-1; TRBD2 matches at 7 bases. Trimming removed 3 bases from V and 7 bases from J; junction bases left unmatched: 12. CDR3 length: 16 amino acids. From germline, CDR1 is SEHNR and CDR2 FQNEAQ (reference sequence). The CDR3 reads CASSFYRREPENEQFF. The CDR3 DNA is TGTGCCAGCAGCTTTTATCGGCGGGAGCCAGAAAATGAGCAGTTCTTC.

The gene calls are TRBV6-4 and TRBJ1-1; D perhaps matches TRBD1 (5 bases). CDR1 MRHNA and CDR2 SNTAGT come from the germline V gene. This CDR3 has 14 residues. V gave up 6 bases and J gave up 1 base, with 12 bases separating them. CDR3 region: CASRSTVRNTEAFF. The CDR3 DNA follows: TGTGCCAGCAGATCGACAGTCAGGAACACTGAAGCTTTCTTT.

The V call is TRBV6-6, the J call TRBJ1-5, with D perhaps TRBD1 (6 bases). V was shortened by 6 bases and J by 5 bases, with 11 bases between the two germline ends. Germline values: CDR1 MNHNY, CDR2 SVGAGI (reference sequence). The CDR3 totals 13 residues. The CDR3 loop reads CASRRGRDQPQHF. CDR3 bases: TGTGCCAGCAGGAGGGGGAGGGATCAGCCCCAGCATTTT.

This chain connects TRBV30 to TRBJ2-3; D may be TRBD2 (5 bases). Trimming removed 0 bases from V and 4 bases from J, with 11 bases in between. The CDR3 length is 14 residues. Germline V lookup: CDR1 GTSNPN, CDR2 SVGIG (reference sequence). CDR3 protein: CAWSVLGNSDTQYF. The CDR3 bases are TGTGCCTGGAGTGTACTCGGGAATTCAGATACGCAGTATTTT.

The chain carries TRBV4-2 and TRBJ1-5; a weak D match, TRBD1 (6 bases). The ends were cut back, 2 bases at V and 4 bases at J, with 12 bases in the middle. CDR3 length equals 15 residues. The germline V gene has CDR1 LGHNA and CDR2 YNFKEQ. The CDR3 spells CASSQSGDPNQPQHF. In DNA, the CDR3 is TGTGCCAGCAGCCAATCAGGGGACCCAAATCAGCCCCAGCATTTT.

The chain combines TRBV25-1 with TRBJ1-2; 7 nucleotides match TRBD1. This CDR3 spans 13 amino acids. Germline assignment: CDR1 MGHDK and CDR2 SYGVNS. The trim removed 4 bases at V and 8 bases at J, leaving 7 bases unmatched. The DNA of the CDR3 is TGTGCCAGCAGTGTAACAGGGGAGCGAGGCTACACCTTC. Encoded protein: CASSVTGERGYTF.

The chain employs TRBV9 and TRBJ1-2, with D uncertain. CDR3 length: 14 amino acids. With 3 bases removed from V and 2 bases from J, the gap between germline ends came to 11 bases. Germline V gene lookup returns CDR1 SGDLS and CDR2 YYNGEE. The CDR3 reads CASSGDSGNYGYTF. The CDR3 nucleotides read TGTGCCAGCAGCGGAGACTCGGGGAACTATGGCTACACCTTC.

The CDR3 DNA reads as TGTGCCAGCAGCCGTAGGGGGCAGGACACTGAAGCTTTCTTT. Translated: CASSRRGQDTEAFF. V gene TRBV7-9 combines with J gene TRBJ1-1, with 7 bases fitting TRBD1. This CDR3 region has 14 residues. The germline gives CDR1 SEHNR, CDR2 FQNEAQ (reference sequence). Trimming took 5 bases from V and 3 from J; bases not matched to a gene: 6.

V gene TRBV5-6 combines with J gene TRBJ2-5; D is undetermined. Germline CDR1 reads SGHDT; CDR2 reads YYEEEE. The CDR3 spans 13 residues. V dropped 1 base and J dropped 1 base, with 5 bases sitting between them. DNA of the CDR3: TGTGCCAGCAGCTTGTACATCCAAGAGACCCAGTACTTC. Encoded protein: CASSLYIQETQYF.

The chain is built from TRBV29-1 and TRBJ2-7; tentatively, D is TRBD2 (5 bases). V shed 6 bases and J shed 0 bases, with 21 bases lying between them. The CDR3 spans 16 residues. CDR1 is SQVTM, CDR2 ANQGSEA, per germline. CDR3 nucleotides: TGCAGCGTCGCCGGGTATGAGGGTCGGAGCTCCTACGAGCAGTACTTC. This encodes CSVAGYEGRSSYEQYF.

The V and J genes are TRBV6-6 and TRBJ2-3, with D possibly matching TRBD2 (5 bases). The CDR3 is made up of 12 amino acids. Germline V CDR1 and CDR2: MNHNY, SVGAGI (reference sequence). Trimming pared 8 bases from V and 5 bases from J, leaving 11 bases between. The CDR3 protein is CASARTEDTQYF. CDR3 nucleotide sequence: TGTGCCAGCGCCCGGACTGAAGATACGCAGTATTTT.

This chain connects TRBV19 to TRBJ2-7, with 7 bases fitting TRBD1. Germline V gene lookup returns CDR1 LNHDA and CDR2 SQIVND (reference sequence). V shed 3 bases, J shed 4 bases, and the junction held 6 bases outside the gene matches. This CDR3 comprises 14 residues. CDR3 in DNA: TGTGCCAGTAGTATTCCGGGACAGTCTTACGAGCAGTACTTC. Translated, it gives CASSIPGQSYEQYF. The full variable domain, completed using reference TRBV19 and TRBJ2-7, is DGGITQSPKYLFRKEGQNVTLSCEQNLNHDAMYWYRQDPGQGLRLIYYSQIVNDFQKGDIAEGYSVSREKKESFPLTVTSAQKNPTAFYLCASSIPGQSYEQYFGPGTRLTVT.

J is TRBJ2-5 and V is TRBV7-9, with TRBD1 identical over 8 bases. Looked up from germline, CDR1 is SEHNR and CDR2 is FQNEAQ (reference sequence). V shed 2 bases and J 4 bases; nucleotides not matched to a gene: 12. The CDR3 has 17 residues. The CDR3 nucleotides read TGTGCCAGCAGCTTACCGCCTCAGGGGGCCTGGCGAGAGACCCAGTACTTC. Amino acid sequence: CASSLPPQGAWRETQYF. The whole variable domain, remainder taken from reference TRBV7-9 and TRBJ2-5, is DTGVSQNPRHKITKRGQNVTFRCDPISEHNRLYWYRQTLGQGPEFLTYFQNEAQLEKSRLLSDRFSAERPKGSFSTLEIQRTEQGDSAMYLCASSLPPQGAWRETQYFGPGTRLLVL.

This sequence joins TRBV2 and TRBJ1-1; possible D gene TRBD1, 6 bases. CDR1 is SNHLY and CDR2 is FYNNEI in the germline V gene. This CDR3 region has 11 residues. V was clipped by 2 bases and J by 12 bases, with 10 bases between them. CDR3 nucleotides: TGTGCCAGCAGTGAAATTAGGGGGACTTTCTTT. It encodes CASSEIRGTFF.

The chain employs TRBV30 and TRBJ1-5; D uncertain. Germline values: CDR1 GTSNPN, CDR2 SVGIG (reference sequence). With 4 bases removed from V and 2 bases from J, the gap between germline ends came to 9 bases. CDR3 size: 13 residues. The CDR3 DNA reads TGTGCCTGGACCCGGGAGGGCAATCAGCCCCAGCATTTT. Translating it yields CAWTREGNQPQHF.

V gene TRBV6-6 combines with J gene TRBJ2-5; 10 bases line up with TRBD1. V shed 10 bases, J shed 0 bases, and the junction held 11 bases outside the gene matches. Germline loops: CDR1 MNHNY, CDR2 SVGAGI (reference sequence). The CDR3 extends over 16 amino acids. This CDR3 reads CATTWTGGGNQETQYF. For the CDR3, the DNA is TGTGCCACCACCTGGACAGGGGGGGGGAACCAAGAGACCCAGTACTTC.

The chain links TRBV7-8 to TRBJ2-5, with 8 bases aligning to TRBD1. V dropped 5 bases and J dropped 5; count of bases not matched to a gene: 10. Germline V gene data show CDR1 as SGHVS and CDR2 as FQNEAQ. The CDR3 runs to 15 residues. This CDR3 is CASSPGGLPWETQYF. DNA of the CDR3: TGTGCCAGCAGCCCAGGGGGCCTCCCGTGGGAGACCCAGTACTTC.

The V and J genes are TRBV28 and TRBJ1-2; 7 bases match TRBD1. Germline CDR1 reads MDHEN; CDR2 reads SYDVKM. This CDR3 comprises 13 residues. The junction had 4 bases not matched to a gene; V was cut back by 2 bases and J by 7 bases. CDR3 DNA: TGTGCCAGCAGTTTAAGGGCAGGGGGTGGCTACACCTTC. It encodes CASSLRAGGGYTF.

The V call is TRBV7-2, the J call TRBJ1-4; tentative D call: TRBD1 (6 bases). V was trimmed by 0 bases and J by 8 bases, leaving 13 bases between them. Germline V gene lookup returns CDR1 SGHTA and CDR2 FQGNSA. This CDR3 is 15 amino acids long. CDR3 DNA sequence: TGTGCCAGCAGCTTAGCCTCCAGGACAGACGAAAAACTGTTTTTT. This codes for CASSLASRTDEKLFF.

The chain couples TRBV5-6 to TRBJ1-5, with TRBD1 identical over 8 bases. Germline loops: CDR1 SGHDT, CDR2 YYEEEE. V gave up 4 bases and J gave up 4 bases; unmatched junction bases: 7. CDR3 length equals 15 residues. The CDR3 protein is CASSQRQGSNQPQHF. CDR3 nucleotides: TGTGCCAGCAGCCAGAGACAGGGGTCTAATCAGCCCCAGCATTTT.

The chain couples TRBV7-9 to TRBJ2-5, with 9 bases that match TRBD1. The CDR3 extends over 14 amino acids. The junction had 8 bases not matched to a gene; V was cut back by 7 bases and J by 5 bases. Per the germline V gene, CDR1 is SEHNR and CDR2 is FQNEAQ (reference sequence). This CDR3 reads CASTPGQGDETQYF. The DNA for the CDR3 is TGTGCCAGCACCCCGGGACAGGGAGACGAGACCCAGTACTTC. Full variable domain (missing parts from reference TRBV7-9 and TRBJ2-5): DTGVSQNPRHKITKRGQNVTFRCDPISEHNRLYWYRQTLGQGPEFLTYFQNEAQLEKSRLLSDRFSAERPKGSFSTLEIQRTEQGDSAMYLCASTPGQGDETQYFGPGTRLLVL.

This chain's CDR3 is CSVDSMRTEAFF. CDR3 nucleotide sequence: TGCAGCGTTGATTCGATGAGGACTGAAGCTTTCTTT. This chain uses TRBV29-1 with TRBJ1-1; D gene ambiguous. Trimming pared 3 bases from V and 5 bases from J, leaving 10 bases between. From germline, CDR1 is SQVTM and CDR2 ANQGSEA. The CDR3 totals 12 residues. Looking up the rest from reference TRBV29-1 and TRBJ1-1 gives the full variable domain: SAVISQKPSRDICQRGTSLTIQCQVDSQVTMMFWYRQQPGQSLTLIATANQGSEATYESGFVIDKFPISRPNLTFSTLTVSNMSPEDSSIYLCSVDSMRTEAFFGQGTRLTVV.

V and J are TRBV27 and TRBJ2-7; the D gene is possibly TRBD1 (6 bases). This CDR3 contains 14 residues. Germline-derived CDR1 and CDR2 are MNHEY and SMNVEV (reference sequence). Trimming shortened V by 3 bases and J by 2 bases, and 11 bases separated the two germline ends. In nucleotides, the CDR3 is TGTGCCAGCAGTTTTAACAGGGCTGCCTACGAGCAGTACTTC. This translates into CASSFNRAAYEQYF.